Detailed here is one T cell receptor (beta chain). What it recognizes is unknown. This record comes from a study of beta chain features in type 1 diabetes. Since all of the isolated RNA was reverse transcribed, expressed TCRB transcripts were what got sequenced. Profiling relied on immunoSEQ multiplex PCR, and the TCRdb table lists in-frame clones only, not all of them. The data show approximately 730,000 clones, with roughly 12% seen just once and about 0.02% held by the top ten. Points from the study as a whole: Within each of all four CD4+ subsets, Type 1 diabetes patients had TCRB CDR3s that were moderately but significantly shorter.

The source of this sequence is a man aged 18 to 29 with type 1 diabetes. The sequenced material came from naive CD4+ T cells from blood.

This chain's CDR3 is CAISESGQGISYTF. For the CDR3, the DNA is TGTGCCATCAGTGAGTCGGGACAGGGAATCAGCTACACCTTC. The rearrangement links TRBV10-3 to TRBJ1-2; 9 bases fit TRBD1. From germline, CDR1 is ENHRY and CDR2 SYGVKD. The length of the CDR3 is 14 residues. The V and J ends lost 0 bases and 9 bases, in that order; junction bases with no gene match: 5.